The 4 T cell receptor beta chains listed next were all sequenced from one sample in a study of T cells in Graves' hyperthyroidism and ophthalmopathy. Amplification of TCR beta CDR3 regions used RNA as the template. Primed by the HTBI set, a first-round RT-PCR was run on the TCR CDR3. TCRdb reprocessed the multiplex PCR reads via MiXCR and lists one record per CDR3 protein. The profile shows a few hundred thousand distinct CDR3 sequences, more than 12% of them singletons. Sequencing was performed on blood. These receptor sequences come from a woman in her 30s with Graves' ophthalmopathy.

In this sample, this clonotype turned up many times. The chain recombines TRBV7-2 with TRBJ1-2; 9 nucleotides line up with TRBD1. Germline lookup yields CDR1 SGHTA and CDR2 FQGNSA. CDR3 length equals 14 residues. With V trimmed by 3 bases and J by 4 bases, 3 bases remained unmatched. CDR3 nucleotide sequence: TGTGCCAGCAGCTTCCCGGGACAGGGCTATGGCTACACCTTC. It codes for CASSFPGQGYGYTF.

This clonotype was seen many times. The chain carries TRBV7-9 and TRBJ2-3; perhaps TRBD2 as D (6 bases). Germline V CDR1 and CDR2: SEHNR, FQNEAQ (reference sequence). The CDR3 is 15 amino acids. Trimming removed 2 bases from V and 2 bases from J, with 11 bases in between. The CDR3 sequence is CASSLWAGSTDTQYF. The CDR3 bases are TGTGCCAGCAGCTTATGGGCGGGGTCCACAGATACGCAGTATTTT.

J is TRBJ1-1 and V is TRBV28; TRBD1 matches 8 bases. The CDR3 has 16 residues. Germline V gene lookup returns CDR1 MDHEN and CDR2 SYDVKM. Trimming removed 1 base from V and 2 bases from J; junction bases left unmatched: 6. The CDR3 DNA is TGTGCCAGCAGTTTATATCGGACAGGGTATAACACTGAAGCTTTCTTT. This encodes CASSLYRTGYNTEAFF.

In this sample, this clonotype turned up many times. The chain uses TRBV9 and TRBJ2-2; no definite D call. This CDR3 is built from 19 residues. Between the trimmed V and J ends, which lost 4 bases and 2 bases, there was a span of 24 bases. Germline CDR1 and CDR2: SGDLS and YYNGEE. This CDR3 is CASSPSLGVIITNTGELFF. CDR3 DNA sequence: TGTGCCAGCAGCCCGAGCTTGGGCGTAATAATAACAAACACCGGGGAGCTGTTTTTT.